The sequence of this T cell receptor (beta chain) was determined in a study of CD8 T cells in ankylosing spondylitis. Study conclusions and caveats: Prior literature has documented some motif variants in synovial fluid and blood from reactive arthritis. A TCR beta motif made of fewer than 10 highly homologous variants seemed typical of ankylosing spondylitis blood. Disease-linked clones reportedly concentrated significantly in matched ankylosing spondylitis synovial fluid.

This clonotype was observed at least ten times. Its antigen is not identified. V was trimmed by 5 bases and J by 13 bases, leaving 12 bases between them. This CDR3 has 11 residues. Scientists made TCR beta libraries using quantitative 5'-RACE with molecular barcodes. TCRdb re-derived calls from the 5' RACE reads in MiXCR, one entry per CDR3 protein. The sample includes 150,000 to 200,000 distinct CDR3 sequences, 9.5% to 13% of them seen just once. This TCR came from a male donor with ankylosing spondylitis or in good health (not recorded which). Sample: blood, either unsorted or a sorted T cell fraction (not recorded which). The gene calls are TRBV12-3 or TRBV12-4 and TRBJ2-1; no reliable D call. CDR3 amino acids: CASSAPGAQFF. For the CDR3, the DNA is TGTGCCAGCAGTGCGCCGGGTGCCCAGTTCTTC.